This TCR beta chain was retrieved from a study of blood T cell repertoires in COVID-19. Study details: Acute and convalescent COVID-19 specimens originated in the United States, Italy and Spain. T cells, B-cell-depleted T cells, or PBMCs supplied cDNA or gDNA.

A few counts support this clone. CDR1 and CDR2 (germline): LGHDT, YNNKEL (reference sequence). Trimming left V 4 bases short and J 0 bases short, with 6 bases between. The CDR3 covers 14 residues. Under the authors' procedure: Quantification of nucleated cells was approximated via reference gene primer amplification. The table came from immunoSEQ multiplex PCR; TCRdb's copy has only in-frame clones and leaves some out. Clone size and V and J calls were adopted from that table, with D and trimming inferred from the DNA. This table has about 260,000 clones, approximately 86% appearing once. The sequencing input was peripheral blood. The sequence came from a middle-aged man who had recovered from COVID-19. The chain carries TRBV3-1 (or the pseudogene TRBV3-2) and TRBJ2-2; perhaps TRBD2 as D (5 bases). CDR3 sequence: CASSRLPNTGELFF. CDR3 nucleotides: TGTGCCAGCAGCCGACTACCGAACACCGGGGAGCTGTTTTTT.